The present T cell receptor beta chain was sequenced within a study of blood T cell repertoires in COVID-19. Whole-study context: Sources were T cells, B-cell-depleted T cells, or PBMCs; the material itself was cDNA or gDNA.

In its sample, this clone was seen a few times. Germline trimming cut 2 bases from V and 6 bases from J; bases unmatched to any gene: 8. From germline, CDR1 is MNHEY and CDR2 SVGAGI. CDR3 length equals 15 residues. In the authors' workflow: Cell counts per sample came from amplifying reference gene primers. Data came from immunoSEQ multiplex PCR; TCRdb stores just in-frame clones and leaves some out. V, J and clone size were drawn from that table, and D and trimming were deduced from the DNA. The sample consists of 280,000 or so clones, around 90% of them appearing once. The chain combines TRBV6-5 with TRBJ2-7, with 9 bases matching TRBD1. The sequence was obtained from a woman between 18 and 29 years old with acute COVID-19. Specimen: PBMCs or T cells enriched from blood (not recorded which). The chain's CDR3 is CASSYLHRGRLEQYF. CDR3 in DNA: TGTGCCAGCAGTTACCTCCACAGGGGGCGGCTCGAGCAGTACTTC.